Below, 24 T cell receptor beta chains from the same sample are listed, as sequenced in a study of CD8+CD57+ T cells in acquired aplastic anemia. All sequencing subjects had displayed CD8+CD57+ cell expansion on flow cytometry. Researchers used genomic DNA as the template to profile TCR beta VDJ and CDR3. TCRdb re-called the reads through MiXCR, storing one row per CDR3 protein. The sample holds 150,000 to 200,000 distinct CDR3 sequences, roughly three fifths seen once. Sequenced sample: sorted CD4+, CD8+, or CD8+CD57+ T cells (not recorded which) from PBMCs. The receptor source for this set is a human donor with aplastic anemia.

This clonotype appeared many times. CDR3 in amino acids: CASSQEGSMNTEAFF. The CDR3 coding sequence is TGCGCCAGCAGCCAAGAGGGCAGCATGAACACTGAAGCTTTCTTT. The chain has TRBV4-1 and TRBJ1-1; D ambiguous. The ends were cut back, 0 bases at V and 0 bases at J, with 8 bases in the middle. The CDR3 has 15 residues. CDR1 MGHRA and CDR2 YSYEKL come from the germline V gene.

The table lists this clonotype with many counts. The chain combines TRBV7-2 with TRBJ2-1; TRBD1 matches at 10 bases. V dropped 2 bases and J dropped 1; count of bases not matched to a gene: 8. The CDR3 consists of 18 residues. The V gene's germline CDR1 is SGHTA and CDR2 FQGNSA. CDR3 sequence: CASSLTGQGSVSYNEQFF. CDR3 nucleotides: TGTGCCAGCAGCTTAACGGGACAGGGGAGCGTGTCCTACAATGAGCAGTTCTTC.

V usage is TRBV7-9 and J usage is TRBJ2-7; 7 bases map to TRBD1. The CDR3 sequence is 14 residues long. V gave up 7 bases and J gave up 2 bases; unmatched junction bases: 8. The germline gives CDR1 SEHNR, CDR2 FQNEAQ (reference sequence). The CDR3 sequence is CASTDPGTAYEQYF. The CDR3 bases are TGTGCCAGCACCGACCCCGGGACAGCCTACGAGCAGTACTTC. Full variable domain (outside the CDR3, taken from reference TRBV7-9 and TRBJ2-7): DTGVSQNPRHKITKRGQNVTFRCDPISEHNRLYWYRQTLGQGPEFLTYFQNEAQLEKSRLLSDRFSAERPKGSFSTLEIQRTEQGDSAMYLCASTDPGTAYEQYFGPGTRLTVT.

The chain employs TRBV20-1 and TRBJ1-1, with no clear D. Germline CDR1 DFQATT, CDR2 SNEGSKA (reference sequence). Deletions cut 1 base from V and 4 bases from J, with 4 bases between. This CDR3 comprises 11 residues. The CDR3 protein is CSARGFTEAFF. The CDR3 coding sequence is TGCAGTGCTAGAGGGTTCACTGAAGCTTTCTTT.

The chain carries TRBV4-2 and TRBJ2-7; D is tentatively TRBD1 or TRBD2 (5 bases each). Trimming pared 0 bases from V and 0 bases from J, leaving 9 bases between. There are 15 residues in the CDR3. CDR1 LGHNA and CDR2 YNFKEQ come from the germline V gene. CDR3 DNA: TGTGCCAGCAGCCAAGAAGGGGACGGCTCCTACGAGCAGTACTTC. Translating it yields CASSQEGDGSYEQYF.

The chain couples TRBV7-2 to TRBJ2-5, with 12 nucleotides matching TRBD2. This CDR3 is 15 amino acids long. V was pared by 5 bases and J by 5 bases, with 6 bases of the junction left unmatched. Germline V gives CDR1 SGHTA, CDR2 FQGNSA. Here the CDR3 reads CASSQPSGGAETQYF. The CDR3 region has the DNA TGTGCCAGCAGCCAACCTAGCGGGGGGGCCGAGACCCAGTACTTC.

This clonotype was detected ten times or more. The chain couples TRBV5-1 to TRBJ2-1; a possible D gene is TRBD2 (6 bases). The CDR3 has 16 amino acids. Per germline, CDR1 SGHRS and CDR2 YFSETQ. Deletions cut 2 bases from V and 8 bases from J, with 20 bases between. The CDR3 nucleotides are TGCGCCAGCAGCTTCCCGGGAGATCGCTTTCGCTATGAGCAGTTCTTC. This sequence encodes CASSFPGDRFRYEQFF.

This clonotype was picked up one time. The rearrangement joins TRBV5-5 to TRBJ1-6, with no clear D. The CDR3 runs to 20 residues. Germline values: CDR1 SGHKS, CDR2 YYEKEE (reference sequence). Between the trimmed V and J ends, which lost 4 bases and 0 bases, there was a span of 23 bases. CDR3 protein: CASSIGQAAFLSSYNSPLHF. Here the CDR3 DNA reads TGTGCCAGCAGCATCGGGCAGGCGGCCTTTCTGAGCTCCTATAATTCACCCCTCCACTTT. Drawing the rest from reference TRBV5-5 and TRBJ1-6, the complete variable domain is DAGVTQSPTHLIKTRGQQVTLRCSPISGHKSVSWYQQVLGQGPQFIFQYYEKEERGRGNFPDRFSARQFPNYSSELNVNALLLGDSALYLCASSIGQAAFLSSYNSPLHFGNGTRLTVT.

The V call is TRBV12-3 or TRBV12-4, the J call TRBJ2-2; D uncertain. The CDR3 is made up of 13 amino acids. V was trimmed by 3 bases and J by 4 bases, leaving 6 bases between them. CDR3 sequence reads: CASSFVITGELFF. CDR3 DNA: TGTGCCAGCAGTTTCGTGATCACCGGGGAGCTGTTTTTT.

This clonotype was found once. J is TRBJ1-2 and V is TRBV10-3; no clear D. Germline V gene sequence: CDR1 ENHRY, CDR2 SYGVKD. The ends were cut back, 6 bases at V and 4 bases at J, with 15 bases in the middle. The CDR3 contains 14 residues. CDR3 sequence: CAISDTATSYGYTF. CDR3 DNA sequence: TGTGCCATCAGCGACACGGCAACCTCCTATGGCTACACCTTC.

The V and J genes are TRBV7-9 and TRBJ2-7; weak D call: TRBD1 (6 bases). The V gene's germline CDR1 is SEHNR and CDR2 FQNEAQ (reference sequence). The CDR3 length is 14 residues. Trimming cost V 3 bases and J 2 bases, with 11 bases left between them. The CDR3 loop is CASSFPGHPYEQYF. CDR3 sequence (DNA): TGTGCCAGCAGCTTCCCGGGACACCCCTACGAGCAGTACTTC.

The chain is built from TRBV5-1 and TRBJ2-7; 9 bases align to TRBD1. In germline, CDR1 is SGHRS, CDR2 YFSETQ. The CDR3 is 19 residues long. J gave up 2 bases and V 3 bases, and 18 bases lay outside the gene matches. CDR3 DNA sequence: TGCGCCAGCAGCTCGCAGGAGCCGGGACAGGGACCGCCTGCCTACGAGCAGTACTTC. It translates to CASSSQEPGQGPPAYEQYF.

CDR3 region: CAARDRAMTEAFF. The CDR3 bases are TGTGCCGCGCGGGACAGGGCAATGACTGAAGCTTTCTTT. This chain connects TRBV7-9 to TRBJ1-1; 9 bases match TRBD1. Germline values: CDR1 SEHNR, CDR2 FQNEAQ (reference sequence). The trim removed 11 bases at V and 5 bases at J, leaving 9 bases unmatched. The CDR3 loop spans 13 amino acids.

This clonotype was seen many times. The rearrangement joins TRBV7-9 to TRBJ2-7; D is undetermined. Germline CDR1 SEHNR, CDR2 FQNEAQ (reference sequence). The CDR3 length is 12 residues. CDR3 nucleotide sequence: TGTGCAAGCGCTAGAGTAACCTACGAGCAGTACTTC. It codes for CASARVTYEQYF. The full variable domain, with the rest looked up from reference TRBV7-9 and TRBJ2-7, is DTGVSQNPRHKITKRGQNVTFRCDPISEHNRLYWYRQTLGQGPEFLTYFQNEAQLEKSRLLSDRFSAERPKGSFSTLEIQRTEQGDSAMYLCASARVTYEQYFGPGTRLTVT.

This sequence joins TRBV9 and TRBJ2-5; a possible D gene is TRBD1 (6 bases). Germline V gene sequence: CDR1 SGDLS, CDR2 YYNGEE. The CDR3 runs to 14 residues. Between the trimmed V and J ends, which lost 3 bases and 2 bases, there was a span of 11 bases. CDR3 protein: CASSGEGQQETQYF. The CDR3 DNA reads as TGTGCCAGCAGCGGGGAAGGACAGCAAGAGACCCAGTACTTC.

There are many counts of this clonotype. This rearrangement joins TRBV9 to TRBJ2-3, with 11 positions matching TRBD2. The CDR3 runs to 15 residues. Germline V gene sequence: CDR1 SGDLS, CDR2 YYNGEE. Trimming cost V 4 bases and J 5 bases; bases outside gene matches: 6. For the CDR3, the DNA is TGTGCCAGCAGCACCACTAGCGGGGGAGGAGATACGCAGTATTTT. This gives the protein CASSTTSGGGDTQYF.

The chain combines TRBV19 with TRBJ2-3; D uncertain. Trimming removed 6 bases from V and 1 base from J, with 8 bases in between. This CDR3 contains 13 residues. Germline values: CDR1 LNHDA, CDR2 SQIVND (reference sequence). The CDR3 sequence is CASSVTGTDTQYF. The CDR3 nucleotides are TGTGCCAGTAGCGTTACAGGCACAGATACGCAGTATTTT.

This clonotype showed up many times. V gene TRBV15 combines with J gene TRBJ2-5; D possibly corresponds to TRBD2 (6 bases). The CDR3 covers 15 residues. In germline, CDR1 is LNHNV, CDR2 YYDKDF (reference sequence). V was pared by 0 bases and J by 5 bases, with 13 bases between. CDR3: CATSRDLEGPETQYF. The CDR3 nucleotides read TGTGCCACCAGCAGAGATCTGGAGGGGCCGGAGACCCAGTACTTC.

The chain couples TRBV25-1 to TRBJ1-6; 8 positions match TRBD1. CDR3 size: 14 residues. The V and J ends lost 6 bases and 4 bases, in that order; junction bases with no gene match: 2. The germline CDR1 and CDR2 sequences are MGHDK and SYGVNS. CDR3 loop: CASRRDRYNSPLHF. Here the CDR3 DNA reads TGTGCCAGCAGGAGGGACAGGTATAATTCACCCCTCCACTTT.

The chain links TRBV5-1 to TRBJ1-1; 7 bases fit TRBD1. The CDR3 runs 15 residues. In germline, CDR1 is SGHRS, CDR2 YFSETQ. With 2 bases clipped from V and 2 bases from J, the junction kept 6 bases outside the gene matches. The CDR3 is CASSLQGNGNTEAFF. The CDR3 DNA reads as TGCGCCAGCAGCTTACAGGGGAACGGAAACACTGAAGCTTTCTTT.

This clonotype showed up many times. The V gene is TRBV5-6, the J gene TRBJ2-7, with D perhaps TRBD1 or TRBD2 (6 bases each). The germline V gene encodes CDR1 SGHDT and CDR2 YYEEEE. This CDR3 contains 16 residues. V dropped 6 bases and J dropped 0 bases, with 19 bases sitting between them. This CDR3 reads CASTTTTGAGSYEQYF. In nucleotides, the CDR3 is TGTGCCAGCACTACTACTACGGGGGCAGGCTCCTACGAGCAGTACTTC.

As to this clonotype: This may stem from a read error, because a much larger clone lies one nucleotide away. The chain links TRBV9 to TRBJ1-3; possible D gene TRBD1, 6 bases. V lost 4 bases to trimming and J lost 0 bases, with 11 bases between them. The CDR3 totals 15 residues. CDR1 is SGDLS and CDR2 is YYNGEE in the germline V gene. Here the CDR3 reads CASSKGGSSGNTIYF. The CDR3 DNA reads as TGTGCCAGCAGCAAGGGGGGGAGCTCTGGAAACACCATATATTTT.

The chain recombines TRBV5-6 with TRBJ1-6; 9 bases align to TRBD1. CDR3 size: 13 residues. Unmatched junction bases numbered 7, after V lost 3 bases and J lost 15 bases. Germline assignment: CDR1 SGHDT and CDR2 YYEEEE. The CDR3 DNA is TGTGCCAGCAGCTCTGGGACAGGGTATTTCCTCCACTTT. Translation: CASSSGTGYFLHF.

Points on this clonotype: A much larger clone lies one base from this, so it may be a read error. The chain is built from TRBV12-3 or TRBV12-4 and TRBJ2-2; D uncertain. The V and J ends lost 6 bases and 4 bases respectively, with 18 bases between them. This CDR3 is 16 amino acids long. The CDR3: CASSQEGTTSTGELFF. The CDR3 bases are TGTGCCAGCAGCCAGGAAGGCACCACGAGCACCGGGGAGCTGTTTTTT.